This TCR beta chain was found in a study of blood T cells in healthy people across ages (dated by TCRdb to the mid-2010s). The study in broad terms: Template switching captured roughly one uniquely barcoded TCR beta cDNA molecule per two T cells in model experiments. Age-related changes in TCR beta repertoire diversity were measured in the study by deep sequencing normalized with unique cDNA molecular identifiers. Donors were grouped into four age groups: young (average 16 years), middle-aged (less than 40), aged (approximately 67) and long-lived (over 80). To avoid experimental bias, donors of different ages were randomly spread across the sequencing lanes. The study analyzed two additional independent replicas of 1 million unique cDNA reads from the same blood draw for two donors, one aged 18 to 29 and one aged 80 or older.

From the cysteine through the phenylalanine, the CDR3 covers 14 amino acids. The kept DNA is CDR3 alone, 42 bases in frame from the first base. The germline V gene gives CDR1 as SNHLY and CDR2 as FYNNEI. V and J lose 4 bases and 4 bases, and a span of 13 bases separates them. A remark on this clonotype: Its antigen is not yet known. Nothing much larger sits one base from this clone, and base qualities are not available.

The approximately 39 donors, aged about 6 to 95 years, were systemically healthy Caucasian individuals from Russia. About 9.1 milliliters of peripheral blood were collected from each donor into EDTA-treated Vacutainer tubes. Ficoll-Paque density-gradient centrifugation was used to isolate PBMCs, with at least 6 million per sample. Total RNA was extracted from PBMCs with Trizol reagent, with at least 5.5 micrograms obtained per sample. For every donor, flow cytometry on a PBMC aliquot measured the percentage of naive CD45RAhigh/CD27high T cells. Library construction relied on 5' RACE. The reads were generated on an Illumina HiSeq 2500. A second about 7 to 12 cycle PCR used a sample-barcoded 5' primer and a J-beta primer mix. A template-switch 5' adaptor carrying 12 random nucleotides introduced a unique molecular identifier onto each TCR beta cDNA molecule. Each sample yielded at least 3 million CDR3-containing paired-end reads. First-strand cDNA was synthesized from all RNA with the Mint cDNA synthesis kit, primed by a TRBC-specific oligonucleotide. After uracil-DNA glycosylase treatment, a first 18-cycle PCR used universal primers M1SS and BC2_uni_R on all cDNA. The authors processed their data as follows. Normalization of each sample was performed by random selection of 1 million high-quality reads, each carrying a distinct molecular identifier. Instead of being binned into consensus sequences, reads that shared molecular identifiers were thrown out. CDR3 identification, clonotype clustering and error correction used MiTCR with a Q25 quality threshold and the strictest error-elimination algorithm. A nonparametric unseen species model with Euler transformation was used to estimate a lower bound on total TCR beta diversity. Starting from the raw public reads, TCRdb applied fastp trimming at Q25, assembled clones with MiXCR and retained in-frame beta chains. Identical CDR3 protein sequences are pooled into one entry, listed with their most common genes and DNA. The V and J calls were not made by the authors but by TCRdb's processing. This sample holds over 1,300,000 distinct CDR3 sequences; around 59% were observed only once. The top ten hold over 5% of the sample.

Study-level results and caveats: Observed TCR beta diversity correlated strongly with the percentage of naive T cells measured by flow cytometry. Estimates of total diversity based on one million sequenced T cells were regarded as lower bounds and as underestimates. Because profiling used bulk unsorted PBMCs, naive and antigen-experienced compartments could not be compared conclusively. Observed TCR beta diversity per million T cells fell roughly linearly with age, and a significant reduction was already apparent by age roughly 40. The long-lived group showed more naive CD4+ T cells, fewer expanded clones and increased TCR diversity than the aged group, suggesting age selection. Because donor CMV infection status was unknown, age-related changes in expanded clonotypes were potentially confounded.

The TCR sequence derives from a man aged 18 to 30 in good health. Recombination linked TRBV2 to TRBJ1-2, with no confident D gene call. The sample consisted of blood. The CDR3 region: CASSGRRRRYGYTF. The nucleotide sequence is TGTGCCAGCAGTGGCCGGCGACGACGCTATGGCTACACCTTC.